This TCR beta chain is drawn from a study of blood T cell repertoires in COVID-19. Generated by immunoSEQ multiplex PCR, the TCRdb table keeps only in-frame clones and is missing some. The table has 310,000 or so clones, roughly nine tenths seen once. Per the germline V gene, CDR1 is LNHDA and CDR2 is SQIVND (reference sequence). The V gene end was trimmed by 8 bases and the J gene end by 4 bases; junction bases not matched to a gene: 9. The CDR3 length is 15 residues. This clonotype originated in a woman aged 35 to 49 who had recovered from COVID-19. This chain joins TRBV19 and TRBJ2-7; 12 nucleotides agree with TRBD2. The sample was PBMCs or T cells enriched from blood (not recorded which). CDR3 loop: CASRLAGGPVYEQYF. The CDR3 DNA is TGTGCCAGTCGTCTAGCGGGAGGGCCGGTGTACGAGCAGTACTTC.